The following is a T cell receptor beta chain sequence with its context. Its antigen is unidentified. Peripheral blood came from all dose cohorts at three timepoints. Profiled with immunoSEQ multiplex PCR; TCRdb holds only in-frame clones, not every one. The table includes about 100,000 clones, approximately 90% detected once. This sample was taken from a study of OX40 agonist ivuxolimab in advanced cancers. Study summary: Patients with prior anti-PD-1, anti-PD-L1 or anti-CTLA-4 therapy were eligible; 40% had some.

The study's findings and limits: At 0.1 to 3.0 mg/kg, clonal expansion of CD4+ and CD8+ blood T cells had occurred by week 6. Relative to CD4+ cells, CD8+ T cells on average had more expanded clones.

Germline loops: CDR1 MNHEY, CDR2 SVGAGI. Trimming at V came to 2 bases and at J to 7 bases, leaving 9 bases not matched to a gene. This CDR3 region has 16 residues. This material consisted of CD4+ or CD8+ T cells sorted from blood, taken in a trial of the OX40 agonist ivuxolimab. The TCR comes from an adult with an advanced solid tumor such as melanoma, head and neck, liver or kidney cancer. The chain links TRBV6-5 to TRBJ1-2; 11 bases are a match to TRBD1. CDR3 sequence (DNA): TGTGCCAGCAGTTACCCCGACGGGACAGGGGGGAGTGGCTACACCTTC. As protein: CASSYPDGTGGSGYTF.